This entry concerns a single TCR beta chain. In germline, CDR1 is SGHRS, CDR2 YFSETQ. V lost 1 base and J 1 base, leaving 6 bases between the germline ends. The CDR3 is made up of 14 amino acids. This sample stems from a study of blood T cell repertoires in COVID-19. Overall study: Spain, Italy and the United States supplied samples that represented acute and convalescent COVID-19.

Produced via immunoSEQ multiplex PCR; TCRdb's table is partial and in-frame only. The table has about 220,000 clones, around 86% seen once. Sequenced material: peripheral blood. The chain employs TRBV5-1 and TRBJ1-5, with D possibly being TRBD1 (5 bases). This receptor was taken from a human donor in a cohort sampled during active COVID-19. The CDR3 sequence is CASSLTGSNQPQHF. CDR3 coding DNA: TGCGCCAGCAGCTTGACAGGAAGCAATCAGCCCCAGCATTTT.